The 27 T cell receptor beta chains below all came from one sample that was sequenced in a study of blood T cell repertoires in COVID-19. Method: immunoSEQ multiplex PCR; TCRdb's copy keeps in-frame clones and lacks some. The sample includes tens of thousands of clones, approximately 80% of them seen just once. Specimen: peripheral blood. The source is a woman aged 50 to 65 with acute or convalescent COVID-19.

CDR3 in DNA: TGTGCCAGCTCATCAACAAGGGGGGGGCCTCAAGAGACCCAGTACTTC. Amino acid sequence: CASSSTRGGPQETQYF. The chain recombines TRBV18 with TRBJ2-5, with a possible D match to TRBD2 (7 bases). Germline CDR1 KGHSH, CDR2 LQKENI. The CDR3 consists of 16 residues. The germline V and J ends were trimmed by 5 bases and 2 bases, with 18 bases remaining between them. The full variable domain, with the rest looked up from reference TRBV18 and TRBJ2-5, is NAGVMQNPRHLVRRRGQEARLRCSPMKGHSHVYWYRQLPEEGLKFMVYLQKENIIDESGMPKERFSAEFPKEGPSILRIQQVVRGDSAAYFCASSSTRGGPQETQYFGPGTRLLVL.

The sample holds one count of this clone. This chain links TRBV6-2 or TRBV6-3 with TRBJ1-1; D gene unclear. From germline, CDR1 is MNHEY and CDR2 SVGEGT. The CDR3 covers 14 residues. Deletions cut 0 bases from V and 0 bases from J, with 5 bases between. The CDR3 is CASSYSSMNTEAFF. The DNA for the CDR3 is TGTGCCAGCAGTTACTCGAGTATGAACACTGAAGCTTTCTTT.

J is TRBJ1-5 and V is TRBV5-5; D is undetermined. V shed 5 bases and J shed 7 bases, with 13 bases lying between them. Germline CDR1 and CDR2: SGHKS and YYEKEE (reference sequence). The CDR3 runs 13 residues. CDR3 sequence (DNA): TGTGCCAGCAGTTTCTACGCCGGGCAGCCCCAGCATTTT. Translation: CASSFYAGQPQHF.

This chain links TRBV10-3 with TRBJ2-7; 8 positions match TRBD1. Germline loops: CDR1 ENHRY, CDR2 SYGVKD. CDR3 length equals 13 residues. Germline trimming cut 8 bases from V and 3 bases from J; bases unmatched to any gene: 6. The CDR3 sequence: CAIGQGANYEQYF. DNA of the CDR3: TGTGCCATCGGGCAGGGGGCGAACTACGAGCAGTACTTC.

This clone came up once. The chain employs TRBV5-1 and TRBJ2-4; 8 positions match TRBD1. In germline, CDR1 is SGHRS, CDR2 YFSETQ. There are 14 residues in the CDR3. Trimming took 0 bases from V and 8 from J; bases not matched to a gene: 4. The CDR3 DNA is TGCGCCAGCAGCTTGGAGGACAGGGATCACATTCAGTACTTC. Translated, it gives CASSLEDRDHIQYF.

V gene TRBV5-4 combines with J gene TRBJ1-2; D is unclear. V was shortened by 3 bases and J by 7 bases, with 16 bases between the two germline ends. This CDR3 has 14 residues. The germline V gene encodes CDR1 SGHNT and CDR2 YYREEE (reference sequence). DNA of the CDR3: TGTGCCAGCAGCTCGGCGGGAGGTAAACGTGGCTACACCTTC. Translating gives CASSSAGGKRGYTF.

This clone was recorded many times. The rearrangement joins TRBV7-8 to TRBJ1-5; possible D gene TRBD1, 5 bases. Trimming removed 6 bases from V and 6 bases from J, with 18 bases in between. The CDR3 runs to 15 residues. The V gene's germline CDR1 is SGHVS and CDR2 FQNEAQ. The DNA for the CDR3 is TGTGCCAGCAGTCAGTACCAGGGTCCTAGTCAGCCCCAGCATTTT. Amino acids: CASSQYQGPSQPQHF.

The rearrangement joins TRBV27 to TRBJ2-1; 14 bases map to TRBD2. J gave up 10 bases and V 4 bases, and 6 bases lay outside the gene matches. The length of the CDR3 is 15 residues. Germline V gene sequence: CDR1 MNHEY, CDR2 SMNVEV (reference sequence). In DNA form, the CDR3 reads TGTGCCAGCAGTTCAGCGGGACTAGCGGGAGTGGAGCAGTTCTTC. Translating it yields CASSSAGLAGVEQFF.

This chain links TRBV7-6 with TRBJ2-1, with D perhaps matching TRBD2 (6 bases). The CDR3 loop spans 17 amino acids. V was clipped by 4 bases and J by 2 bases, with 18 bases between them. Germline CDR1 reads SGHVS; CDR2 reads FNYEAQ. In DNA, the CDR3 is TGTGCCAGCAGCTCCCCCTTTGGGGGGAGACCCTACAATGAGCAGTTCTTC. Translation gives CASSSPFGGRPYNEQFF.

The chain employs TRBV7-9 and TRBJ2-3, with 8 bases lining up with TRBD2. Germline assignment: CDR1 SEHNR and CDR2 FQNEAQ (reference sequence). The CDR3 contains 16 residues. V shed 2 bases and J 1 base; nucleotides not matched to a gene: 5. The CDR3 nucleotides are TGTGCCAGCAGCTTATTCGGGGGGGCCGGCACAGATACGCAGTATTTT. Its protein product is CASSLFGGAGTDTQYF.

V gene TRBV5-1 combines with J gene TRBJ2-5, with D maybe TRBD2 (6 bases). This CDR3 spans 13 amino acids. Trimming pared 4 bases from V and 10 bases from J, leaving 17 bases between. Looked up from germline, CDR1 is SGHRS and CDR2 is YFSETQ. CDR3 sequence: CASSPEGMGVQYF. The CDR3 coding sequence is TGCGCCAGCAGCCCGGAGGGGATGGGTGTCCAGTACTTC. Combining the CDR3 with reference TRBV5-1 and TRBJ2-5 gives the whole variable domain KAGVTQTPRYLIKTRGQQVTLSCSPISGHRSVSWYQQTPGQGLQFLFEYFSETQRNKGNFPGRFSGRQFSNSRSEMNVSTLELGDSALYLCASSPEGMGVQYFGPGTRLLVL.

CDR3 loop: CASSSGTFEAFF. DNA of the CDR3: TGTGCCAGCAGTTCAGGGACATTTGAGGCTTTCTTT. The V gene is TRBV27, the J gene TRBJ1-1; a possible D gene is TRBD1 (6 bases). Trimming removed 4 bases from V and 11 bases from J, with 14 bases in between. Germline-derived CDR1 and CDR2 are MNHEY and SMNVEV (reference sequence). This CDR3 spans 12 amino acids.

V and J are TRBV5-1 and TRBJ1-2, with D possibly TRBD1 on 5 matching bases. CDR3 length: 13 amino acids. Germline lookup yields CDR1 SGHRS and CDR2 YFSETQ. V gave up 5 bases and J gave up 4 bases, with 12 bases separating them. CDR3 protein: CASSVGTAYGYTF. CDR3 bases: TGCGCCAGCAGTGTTGGGACTGCCTATGGCTACACCTTC.

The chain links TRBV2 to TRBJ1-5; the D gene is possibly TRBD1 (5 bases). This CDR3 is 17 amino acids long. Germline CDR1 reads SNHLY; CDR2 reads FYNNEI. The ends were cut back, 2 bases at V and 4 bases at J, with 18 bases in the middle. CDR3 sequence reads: CASSERIGAISNQPQHF. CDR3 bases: TGTGCCAGCAGTGAAAGGATAGGGGCTATATCTAATCAGCCCCAGCATTTT. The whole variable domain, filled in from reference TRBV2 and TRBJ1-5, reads EPEVTQTPSHQVTQMGQEVILRCVPISNHLYFYWYRQILGQKVEFLVSFYNNEISEKSEIFDDQFSVERPDGSNFTLKIRSTKLEDSAMYFCASSERIGAISNQPQHFGDGTRLSIL.

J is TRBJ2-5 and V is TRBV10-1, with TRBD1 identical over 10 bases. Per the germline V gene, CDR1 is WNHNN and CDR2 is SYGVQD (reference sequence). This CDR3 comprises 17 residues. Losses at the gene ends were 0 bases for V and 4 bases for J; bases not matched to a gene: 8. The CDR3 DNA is TGCGCCAGCAGTGAGTCGACGGGACAGGGGAGGGGAGAGACCCAGTACTTC. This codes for CASSESTGQGRGETQYF.

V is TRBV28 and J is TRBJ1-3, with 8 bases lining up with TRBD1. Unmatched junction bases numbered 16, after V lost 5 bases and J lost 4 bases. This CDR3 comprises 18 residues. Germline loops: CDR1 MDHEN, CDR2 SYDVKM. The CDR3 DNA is TGTGCCAGCAGTCCCCGGACAGGGAGAATTGGAGCCGGAAACACCATATATTTT. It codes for CASSPRTGRIGAGNTIYF.

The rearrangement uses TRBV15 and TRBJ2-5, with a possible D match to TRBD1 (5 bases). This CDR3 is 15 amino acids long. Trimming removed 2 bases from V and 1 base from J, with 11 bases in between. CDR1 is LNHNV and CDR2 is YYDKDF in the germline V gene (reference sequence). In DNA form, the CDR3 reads TGTGCCACCAGCAGAAATGGGGCGAGCCAAGAGACCCAGTACTTC. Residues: CATSRNGASQETQYF.

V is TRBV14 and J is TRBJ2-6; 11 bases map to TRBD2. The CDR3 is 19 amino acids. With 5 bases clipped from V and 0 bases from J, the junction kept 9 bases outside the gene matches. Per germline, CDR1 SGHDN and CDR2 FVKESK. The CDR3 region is CASSTRLAGLASGANVLTF. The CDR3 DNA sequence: TGTGCCAGCAGCACACGACTAGCGGGACTCGCCTCTGGGGCCAACGTCCTGACTTTC.

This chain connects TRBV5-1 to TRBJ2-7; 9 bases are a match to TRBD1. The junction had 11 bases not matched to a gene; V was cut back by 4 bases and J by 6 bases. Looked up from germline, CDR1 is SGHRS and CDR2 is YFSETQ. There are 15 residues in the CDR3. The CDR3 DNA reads TGCGCCAGCAGCCCCACACGAACAGGGGGCGGCGAGCAGTACTTC. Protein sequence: CASSPTRTGGGEQYF.

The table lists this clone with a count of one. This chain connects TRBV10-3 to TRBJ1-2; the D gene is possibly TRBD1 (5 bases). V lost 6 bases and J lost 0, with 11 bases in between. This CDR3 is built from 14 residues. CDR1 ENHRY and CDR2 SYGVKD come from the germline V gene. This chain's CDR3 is CAISPGPTNYGYTF. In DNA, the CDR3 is TGTGCCATCAGCCCAGGGCCCACTAACTATGGCTACACCTTC.

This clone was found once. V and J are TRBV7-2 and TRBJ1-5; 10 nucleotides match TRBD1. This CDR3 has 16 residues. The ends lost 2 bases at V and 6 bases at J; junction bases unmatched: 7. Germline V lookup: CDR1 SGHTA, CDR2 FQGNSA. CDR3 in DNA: TGTGCCAGCAGCTTAAATGCCCGGACAGGGGGTCAGCCCCAGCATTTT. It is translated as CASSLNARTGGQPQHF.

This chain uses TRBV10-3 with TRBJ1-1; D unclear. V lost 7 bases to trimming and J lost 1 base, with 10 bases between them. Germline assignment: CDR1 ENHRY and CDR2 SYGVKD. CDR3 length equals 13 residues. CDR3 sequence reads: CAITEQENTEAFF. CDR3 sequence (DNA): TGTGCCATCACCGAACAAGAGAACACTGAAGCTTTCTTT.

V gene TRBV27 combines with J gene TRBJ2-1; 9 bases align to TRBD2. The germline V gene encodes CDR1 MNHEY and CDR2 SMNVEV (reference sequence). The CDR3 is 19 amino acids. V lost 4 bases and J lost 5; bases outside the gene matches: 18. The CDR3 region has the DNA TGTGCCAGCAGTTCCGCCTCAAGGGGAGGGCTAGCGGGACACAATGAGCAGTTCTTC. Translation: CASSSASRGGLAGHNEQFF.

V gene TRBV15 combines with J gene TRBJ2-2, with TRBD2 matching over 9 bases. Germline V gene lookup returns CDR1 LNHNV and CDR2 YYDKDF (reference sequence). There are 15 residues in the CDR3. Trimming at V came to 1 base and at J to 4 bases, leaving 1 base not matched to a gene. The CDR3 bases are TGTGCCACCAGCAGAGTACTAGCGGGCACCGGGGAGCTGTTTTTT. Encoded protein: CATSRVLAGTGELFF.

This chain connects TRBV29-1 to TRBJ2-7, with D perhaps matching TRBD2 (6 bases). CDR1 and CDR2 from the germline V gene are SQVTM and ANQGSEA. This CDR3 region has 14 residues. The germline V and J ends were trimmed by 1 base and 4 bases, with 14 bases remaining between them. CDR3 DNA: TGCAGCGTTGAAGTAGAGGGACTGCCATACGAGCAGTACTTC. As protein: CSVEVEGLPYEQYF.

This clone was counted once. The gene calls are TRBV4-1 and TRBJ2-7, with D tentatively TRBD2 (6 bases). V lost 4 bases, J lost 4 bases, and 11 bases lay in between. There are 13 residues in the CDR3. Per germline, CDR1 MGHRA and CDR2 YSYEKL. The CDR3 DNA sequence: TGCGCCAGCAGCCGAGGGGACTTTTACGAGCAGTACTTC. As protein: CASSRGDFYEQYF.

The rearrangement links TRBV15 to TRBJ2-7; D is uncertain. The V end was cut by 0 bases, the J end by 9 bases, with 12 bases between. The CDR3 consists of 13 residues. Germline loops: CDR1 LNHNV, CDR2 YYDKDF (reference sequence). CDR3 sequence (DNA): TGTGCCACCAGCAGAGAAGCCCTTTCGGGGCAGTACTTC. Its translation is CATSREALSGQYF.